This T cell receptor (beta chain) was sequenced during a study of beta chain features in type 1 diabetes. Turning to the study itself: The study examined 90 million to 130 million sorted cells across all samples.

A single heparinised blood sample, averaging around 0.11 L, was obtained per donor. Researchers reported sorting CD4+ naive, central memory, regulatory and stem cell-like memory cells via CD45RO/CCR7/CD25/CD127/CD95/CD27. Trimming pared 2 bases from V and 3 bases from J, leaving 17 bases between. This CDR3 spans 16 amino acids. Looked up from germline, CDR1 is SGHRS and CDR2 is YFSETQ. As concerns this clone: The antigen remains undetermined.

Expressed TCRB transcripts were sequenced after all isolated RNA was converted to cDNA. This table comes from immunoSEQ multiplex PCR, and its TCRdb copy is limited to in-frame clones, with some not included. This sample has under 400,000 clones, with 11% to 15% found just once. Study-wide findings and caveats: A greater similarity of naive, central memory and Treg TCRB repertoires was seen among patients than among healthy donors.

The sequence was obtained from a man aged 30-40 years in good health. The sample consisted of central memory CD4+ T cells from blood. The rearrangement links TRBV5-1 to TRBJ2-5, with D maybe TRBD1 (7 bases). CDR3 loop: CASSLGGRGLKETQYF. The CDR3 coding sequence is TGCGCCAGCAGCTTAGGGGGCCGGGGACTGAAAGAGACCCAGTACTTC.